A single sample gave rise to the 5 T cell receptor beta chains below, sequenced in a study of blood T cell repertoires in COVID-19. The table came from immunoSEQ multiplex PCR; TCRdb's copy has only in-frame clones and leaves some out. The table lists approximately 90,000 clones, 65% to 85% of them singletons. Source material: peripheral blood. The origin of the receptors is a man between 65 and 80 years old with COVID-19, enrolled during active disease.

The V call is TRBV9, the J call TRBJ1-2; 11 nucleotides match TRBD1. V shed 0 bases and J 5 bases; nucleotides not matched to a gene: 3. The CDR3 spans 15 residues. Germline loops: CDR1 SGDLS, CDR2 YYNGEE. The CDR3 loop reads CASSVEGQGAYGYTF. As DNA, the CDR3 is TGTGCCAGCAGCGTAGAAGGACAGGGGGCTTATGGCTACACCTTC.

The rearrangement uses TRBV10-3 and TRBJ1-5; 8 nucleotides line up with TRBD1. J was trimmed by 2 bases and V by 5 bases; bases with no gene match: 2. This CDR3 is 14 amino acids long. CDR1 is ENHRY, CDR2 SYGVKD, per germline. The CDR3 here is CAISMDRGNQPQHF. The CDR3 coding sequence is TGTGCCATCAGTATGGACAGGGGCAATCAGCCCCAGCATTTT.

The chain has TRBV3-1 (or the pseudogene TRBV3-2) and TRBJ1-1; D possibly corresponds to TRBD1 (6 bases). Germline V gene lookup returns CDR1 LGHDT and CDR2 YNNKEL (reference sequence). The V end lost 4 bases, the J end lost 4 bases, and 13 bases lay between the germline ends. The CDR3 consists of 14 residues. DNA of the CDR3: TGTGCCAGCAGCCCCCAGGGGTTTGTCACTGAAGCTTTCTTT. Its translation: CASSPQGFVTEAFF.

Of note for this clone: This CDR3 is also generated by other DNA sequences in the sample. V gene TRBV10-3 combines with J gene TRBJ1-5, with D maybe TRBD1 (5 bases). Trimming removed 3 bases at V and 5 bases at J, with 8 bases between. Per germline, CDR1 ENHRY and CDR2 SYGVKD. CDR3 length: 13 residues. CDR3 amino acids: CAISDRGDQPQHF. CDR3 DNA sequence: TGTGCCATCAGTGACCGGGGGGATCAGCCCCAGCATTTT.

The gene calls are TRBV12-3 or TRBV12-4 and TRBJ1-1, with no clear D. The V and J ends lost 3 bases and 7 bases respectively, with 6 bases between them. This CDR3 comprises 11 residues. In DNA, the CDR3 is TGTGCCAGCAGTTTCCAGATTGAAGCTTTCTTT. This sequence encodes CASSFQIEAFF.